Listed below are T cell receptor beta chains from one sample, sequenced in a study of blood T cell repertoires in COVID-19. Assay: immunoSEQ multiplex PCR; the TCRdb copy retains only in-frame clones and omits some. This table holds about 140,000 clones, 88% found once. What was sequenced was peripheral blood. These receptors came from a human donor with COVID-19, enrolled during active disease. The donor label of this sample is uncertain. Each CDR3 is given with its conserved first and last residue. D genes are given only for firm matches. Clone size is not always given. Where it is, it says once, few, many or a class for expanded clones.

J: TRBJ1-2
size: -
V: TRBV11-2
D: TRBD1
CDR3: CASSLSHSGGDGYTF
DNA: TGTGCCAGCAGCTTAAGTCATTCAGGGGGCGATGGCTACACCTTC

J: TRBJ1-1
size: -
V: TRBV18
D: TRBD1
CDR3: CASSPRQGRTEAFF
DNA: TGTGCCAGCTCACCCCGACAGGGGAGGACTGAAGCTTTCTTT

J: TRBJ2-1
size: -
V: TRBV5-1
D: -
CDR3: CASQEGPNDNEQFF
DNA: TGCGCCAGCCAGGAGGGCCCCAACGACAATGAGCAGTTCTTC

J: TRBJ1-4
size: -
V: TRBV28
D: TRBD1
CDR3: CASRTGAAGSEKLFF
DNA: TGTGCCAGCAGGACAGGGGCCGCTGGATCCGAAAAACTGTTTTTT

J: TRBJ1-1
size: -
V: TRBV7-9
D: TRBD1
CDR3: CASSLGQGSVEAFF
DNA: TGTGCCAGCAGCTTAGGACAGGGATCGGTTGAAGCTTTCTTT

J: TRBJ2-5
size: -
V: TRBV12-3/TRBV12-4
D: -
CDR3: CASSLGSRETQYF
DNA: TGTGCCAGCAGTTTGGGCAGTAGGGAGACCCAGTACTTC

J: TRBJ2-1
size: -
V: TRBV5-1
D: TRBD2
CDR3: CASSPGLAGNNEQFF
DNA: TGCGCCAGCAGCCCGGGACTAGCGGGGAACAATGAGCAGTTCTTC

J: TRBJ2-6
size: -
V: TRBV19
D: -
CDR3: CASSTDRSQYNVLTF
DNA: TGTGCCAGTAGTACAGACAGGTCTCAATACAACGTCCTGACTTTC

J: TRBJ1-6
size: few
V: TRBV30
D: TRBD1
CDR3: CAWSVQGSSPLHF
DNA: TGTGCCTGGAGTGTACAGGGGAGTTCACCCCTCCACTTT

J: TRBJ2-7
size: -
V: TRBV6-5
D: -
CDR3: CASRGGGTPYEQYF
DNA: TGTGCCAGCAGGGGAGGGGGGACCCCCTACGAGCAGTACTTC

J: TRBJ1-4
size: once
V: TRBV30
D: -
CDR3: CAFLHGVRHEKLFF
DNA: TGTGCCTTTCTCCACGGGGTAAGGCATGAAAAACTGTTTTTT

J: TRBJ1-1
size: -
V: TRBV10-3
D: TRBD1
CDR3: CAISDWASGTGSEAFF
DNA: TGTGCCATCAGTGACTGGGCCTCTGGGACAGGGAGTGAAGCTTTCTTT

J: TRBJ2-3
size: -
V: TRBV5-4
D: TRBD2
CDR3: CASSFGGGLTDTQYF
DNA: TGTGCCAGCAGCTTTGGCGGGGGGCTCACAGATACGCAGTATTTT

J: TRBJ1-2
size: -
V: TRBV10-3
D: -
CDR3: CAISDSGVGRDGYTF
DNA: TGTGCCATCAGTGACAGCGGGGTTGGGCGAGATGGCTACACCTTC

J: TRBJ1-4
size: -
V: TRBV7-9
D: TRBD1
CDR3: CASSLAGGDRGNNEKLFF
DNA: TGTGCCAGCAGCTTAGCAGGTGGGGACAGGGGTAATAATGAAAAACTGTTTTTT

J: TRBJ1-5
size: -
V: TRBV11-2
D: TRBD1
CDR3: CASSSQGDQPQHF
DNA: TGTGCCAGCAGCTCCCAGGGGGATCAGCCCCAGCATTTT

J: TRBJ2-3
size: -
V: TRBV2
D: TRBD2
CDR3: CASRALAGGGTQYF
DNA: TGTGCCAGCAGAGCCCTAGCGGGAGGGGGAACGCAGTATTTT

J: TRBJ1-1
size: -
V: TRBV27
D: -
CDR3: CASSDTGMNTEAFF
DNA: TGTGCCAGCAGCGATACAGGGATGAACACTGAAGCTTTCTTT

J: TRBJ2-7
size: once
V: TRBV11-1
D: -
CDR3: CASSPPGGSYEQYF
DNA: TGTGCCAGCAGCCCACCCGGGGGCTCCTACGAGCAGTACTTC

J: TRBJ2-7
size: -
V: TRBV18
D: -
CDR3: CASSPQGGPDEQYF
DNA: TGTGCCAGCTCACCACAGGGGGGGCCGGACGAGCAGTACTTC

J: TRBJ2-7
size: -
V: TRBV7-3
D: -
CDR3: CASSLGPVGVWEQYF
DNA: TGTGCCAGCAGCTTGGGCCCTGTAGGTGTGTGGGAGCAGTACTTC

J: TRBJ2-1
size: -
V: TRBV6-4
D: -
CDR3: CASSEGQSSYNEQFF
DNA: TGTGCCAGCAGTGAAGGACAGAGCTCCTACAATGAGCAGTTCTTC

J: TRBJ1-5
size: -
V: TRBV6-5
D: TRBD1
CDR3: CASRLGTGSNQPQHF
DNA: TGTGCCAGCAGGTTAGGGACAGGGAGCAATCAGCCCCAGCATTTT

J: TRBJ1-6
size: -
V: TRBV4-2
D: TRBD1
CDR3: CASSRDRGSPLHF
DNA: TGTGCCAGCAGCCGTGACAGGGGCTCACCCCTCCACTTT

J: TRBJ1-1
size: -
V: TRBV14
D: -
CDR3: CASSQGQSMNTEAFF
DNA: TGTGCCAGCAGCCAAGGCCAGTCCATGAACACTGAAGCTTTCTTT

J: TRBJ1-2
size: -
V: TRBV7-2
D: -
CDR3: CASSPRVGGYGYTF
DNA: TGTGCCAGCAGTCCTCGAGTGGGGGGGTATGGCTACACCTTC

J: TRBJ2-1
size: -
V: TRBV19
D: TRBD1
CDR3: CASSLGQGSRNEQFF
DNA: TGTGCCAGTAGCCTAGGACAGGGATCGAGAAATGAGCAGTTCTTC

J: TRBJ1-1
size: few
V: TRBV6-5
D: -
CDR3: CASSRDTRLEAFF
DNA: TGTGCCAGCTCCAGGGACACCAGGCTTGAAGCTTTCTTT

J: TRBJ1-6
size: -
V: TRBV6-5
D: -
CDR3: CASSYVVYSPLHF
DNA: TGTGCCAGCAGTTACGTCGTATATTCACCCCTCCACTTT

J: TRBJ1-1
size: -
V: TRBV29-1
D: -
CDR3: CSDMGVAGTEAFF
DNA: TGCAGCGATATGGGTGTGGCGGGCACTGAAGCTTTCTTT

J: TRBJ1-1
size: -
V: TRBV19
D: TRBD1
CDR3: CASSAGGVGTEAFF
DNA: TGTGCCAGTAGTGCAGGGGGCGTAGGCACTGAAGCTTTCTTT

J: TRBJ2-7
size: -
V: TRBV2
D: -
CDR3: CASSGDTHEQYF
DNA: TGTGCCAGCAGCGGGGACACCCACGAGCAGTACTTC

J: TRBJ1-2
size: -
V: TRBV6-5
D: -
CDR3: CASRPRFFPSYGYTF
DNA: TGTGCCAGCAGACCCAGGTTTTTCCCCTCCTATGGCTACACCTTC

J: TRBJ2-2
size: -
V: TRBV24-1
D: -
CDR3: CATERGSGTGELFF
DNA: TGTGCCACAGAAAGAGGATCCGGGACCGGGGAGCTGTTTTTT

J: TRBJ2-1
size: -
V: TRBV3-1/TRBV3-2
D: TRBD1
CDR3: CASRPSGTASYNEQFF
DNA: TGTGCCAGCAGGCCATCCGGGACAGCCTCCTACAATGAGCAGTTCTTC

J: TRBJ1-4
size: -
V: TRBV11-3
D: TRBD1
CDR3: CASSLSSGGEEEKLFF
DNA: TGTGCCAGCAGCTTGTCCTCAGGGGGCGAGGAGGAAAAACTGTTTTTT

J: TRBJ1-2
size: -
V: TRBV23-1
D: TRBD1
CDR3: CASSQPQGNWYGYTF
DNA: TGCGCCAGCAGTCAACCACAGGGGAATTGGTATGGCTACACCTTC

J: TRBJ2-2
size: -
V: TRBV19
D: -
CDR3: CASSLHRGNTGELFF
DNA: TGTGCCAGTAGTCTCCACCGGGGAAACACCGGGGAGCTGTTTTTT

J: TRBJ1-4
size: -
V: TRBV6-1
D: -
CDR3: CASSDSQRLYNEKLFF
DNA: TGTGCCAGCAGTGACAGTCAGAGGTTATATAATGAAAAACTGTTTTTT

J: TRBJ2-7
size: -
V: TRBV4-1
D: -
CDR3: CASSLNTGTEQYF
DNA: TGCGCCAGCAGCCTTAACACAGGCACCGAGCAGTACTTC

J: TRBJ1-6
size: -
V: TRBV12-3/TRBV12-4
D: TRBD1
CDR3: CASKTGEDSPLHF
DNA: TGTGCCAGCAAGACAGGGGAAGATTCACCCCTCCACTTT

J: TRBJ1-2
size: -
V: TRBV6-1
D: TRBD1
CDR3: CASSEAGTGIFGYTF
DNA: TGTGCCAGCAGTGAAGCCGGGACAGGGATATTTGGCTACACCTTC

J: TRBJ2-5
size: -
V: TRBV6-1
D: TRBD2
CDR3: CASSEGLAGLETQYF
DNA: TGTGCCAGCAGTGAAGGCCTAGCGGGCCTAGAGACCCAGTACTTC

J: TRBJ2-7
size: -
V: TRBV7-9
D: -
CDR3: CASSSPRGISYEQYF
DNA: TGTGCCAGCAGCTCCCCCAGGGGTATTTCCTACGAGCAGTACTTC

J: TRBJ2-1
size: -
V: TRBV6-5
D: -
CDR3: CASSYYGRANEQFF
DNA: TGTGCCAGCAGTTACTACGGCAGGGCCAATGAGCAGTTCTTC

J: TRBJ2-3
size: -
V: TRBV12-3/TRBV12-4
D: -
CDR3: CASSFVDTQYF
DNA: TGTGCCAGCAGTTTCGTGGATACGCAGTATTTT

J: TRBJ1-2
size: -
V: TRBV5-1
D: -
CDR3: CASSFSAEDYGYTF
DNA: TGCGCCAGCAGCTTCTCTGCCGAGGACTATGGCTACACCTTC

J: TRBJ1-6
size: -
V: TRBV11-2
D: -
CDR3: CASSLEDGLTLHF
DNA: TGTGCCAGCAGCTTAGAGGACGGACTCACCCTCCACTTT

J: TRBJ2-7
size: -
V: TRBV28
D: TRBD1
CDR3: CASSSGQGLYF
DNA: TGTGCCAGCAGCTCGGGACAGGGTTTGTACTTC

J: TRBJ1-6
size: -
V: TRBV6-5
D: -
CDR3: CASNTRLNSPLHF
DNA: TGTGCCAGCAACACCAGGCTTAATTCACCCCTCCACTTT

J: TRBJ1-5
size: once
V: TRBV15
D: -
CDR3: CATSRGPVYSNQPQHF
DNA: TGTGCCACCAGCAGGGGGCCGGTCTATAGCAATCAGCCCCAGCATTTT

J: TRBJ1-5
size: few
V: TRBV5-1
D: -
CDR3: CASSLTPDSNQPQHF
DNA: TGCGCCAGCAGCTTGACACCTGATAGCAATCAGCCCCAGCATTTT